The 10 T cell receptor beta chains below come from one sample, sequenced in a study of shared clonotypes between healthy human individuals. Naive CD8 cells lacked CD45RO, underwent positive selection for CCR7 and left out terminally differentiated effector memory CD45RA+ cells. TCRdb's copy holds only in-frame clones and misses some; the assay was immunoSEQ multiplex PCR. Among about 2.2 million clones listed, 85% to 95% were seen once. The material sequenced was naive CD8+ T cells from PBMCs. The receptors derive from a man between 18 and 35 years old in good health. Some clones in this sample may be carry-over from other donors' samples.

J is TRBJ2-3 and V is TRBV18; TRBD2 matches 8 bases. Germline trimming cut 6 bases from V and 0 bases from J; bases unmatched to any gene: 8. CDR1 is KGHSH and CDR2 is LQKENI in the germline V gene. The CDR3 length is 16 residues. The DNA for the CDR3 is TGTGCCAGCTCCAGCTCAGCGGGAGCTAGCACAGATACGCAGTATTTT. This gives the protein CASSSSAGASTDTQYF.

As to this clone: At one end, the junction sequence differs from germline, possibly due to a read error. The rearrangement joins TRBV4-3 to TRBJ1-2; 9 bases align to TRBD1. Germline assignment: CDR1 LGHNA and CDR2 YSLEER. The CDR3 is 15 residues long. Written as DNA, the CDR3 is TGCGCCAGCAGACAAGGACAGGGGCCGGTCTATGGCTACACCTTC. Protein sequence: CASRQGQGPVYGYTF.

Turning to this clone: The same CDR3 is also encoded by other DNA sequences in this sample. The genes are TRBV27 and TRBJ2-7, with D possibly being TRBD1 or TRBD2 (5 bases each). The CDR3 loop spans 14 amino acids. Deletions cut 2 bases from V and 1 base from J, with 9 bases between. Germline lookup yields CDR1 MNHEY and CDR2 SMNVEV (reference sequence). The CDR3 DNA follows: TGTGCCAGCAGTTTACAGGGAGTATCCTACGAGCAGTACTTC. Residues: CASSLQGVSYEQYF.

The gene calls are TRBV29-1 and TRBJ2-2, with TRBD1 matching 11 bases. This CDR3 contains 16 residues. Germline values: CDR1 SQVTM, CDR2 ANQGSEA. Losses at the gene ends were 6 bases for V and 4 bases for J; bases not matched to a gene: 10. CDR3 loop: CSVGKADRGRTGELFF. CDR3 DNA: TGCAGCGTAGGTAAAGCGGACAGGGGGCGCACCGGGGAGCTGTTTTTT.

The chain links TRBV13 to TRBJ2-1; D remains ambiguous. CDR3 size: 13 residues. The V end lost 1 base, the J end lost 15 bases, and 16 bases lay between the germline ends. Looked up from germline, CDR1 is PRHDT and CDR2 is FYEKMQ (reference sequence). The chain's CDR3 is CASSLAGATDTFF. The CDR3 DNA is TGTGCCAGCAGCTTAGCGGGCGCCACCGACACGTTCTTC.

The rearrangement uses TRBV4-1 and TRBJ2-2; D unresolved. CDR3 length: 14 amino acids. In germline, CDR1 is MGHRA, CDR2 YSYEKL. V gave up 3 bases and J gave up 2 bases, with 7 bases separating them. Here the CDR3 reads CASSQPGNTGELFF. The DNA of the CDR3 is TGCGCCAGCAGCCAGCCAGGAAACACCGGGGAGCTGTTTTTT.

Turning to this clone: Distinct nucleotide sequences in the sample also encode this CDR3. J is TRBJ1-6 and V is TRBV30, with 7 bases fitting TRBD1. Looked up from germline, CDR1 is GTSNPN and CDR2 is SVGIG (reference sequence). The length of the CDR3 is 13 residues. Unmatched junction bases numbered 0, after V lost 0 bases and J lost 7 bases. CDR3 sequence: CAWSVQGNSPLHF. The CDR3 DNA follows: TGTGCCTGGAGTGTACAGGGGAATTCACCCCTCCACTTT.

The J gene is TRBJ1-1, the V gene TRBV27, with D unresolved. There are 14 residues in the CDR3. Trimming shortened V by 3 bases and J by 5 bases, and 13 bases separated the two germline ends. Germline V gene sequence: CDR1 MNHEY, CDR2 SMNVEV (reference sequence). The CDR3 DNA sequence: TGTGCCAGCAGTTTGGCAGGAGGAAGTACTGAAGCTTTCTTT. It yields the protein CASSLAGGSTEAFF.

V usage is TRBV28 and J usage is TRBJ1-5; 11 bases line up with TRBD1. This CDR3 contains 19 residues. J gave up 6 bases and V 3 bases, and 16 bases lay outside the gene matches. The germline V gene encodes CDR1 MDHEN and CDR2 SYDVKM. DNA for the CDR3: TGTGCCAGCAGTTTCTCCCCCGGGACAGGGGGGCGAAAGCTTCAGCCCCAGCATTTT. It is translated as CASSFSPGTGGRKLQPQHF.

The V and J genes are TRBV29-1 and TRBJ2-4; D is possibly TRBD2 (7 bases). This CDR3 is 19 amino acids long. Germline V gene lookup returns CDR1 SQVTM and CDR2 ANQGSEA. The V gene lost 4 bases and the J gene lost 0 bases, with 25 bases spanning the gap. CDR3 amino acids: CSVAGGREEGGIAKNIQYF. The CDR3 bases are TGCAGCGTTGCCGGTGGGAGGGAGGAAGGGGGGATAGCCAAAAACATTCAGTACTTC. The full variable domain, with the rest looked up from reference TRBV29-1 and TRBJ2-4, is SAVISQKPSRDICQRGTSLTIQCQVDSQVTMMFWYRQQPGQSLTLIATANQGSEATYESGFVIDKFPISRPNLTFSTLTVSNMSPEDSSIYLCSVAGGREEGGIAKNIQYFGAGTRLSVL.